This T cell receptor (beta chain) is from a study of identical twins. Points from the study as a whole: Modelling approaches yielded underestimates of out-of-frame TCR alpha sharing between monozygotic twins. Twins shared out-of-frame alpha sequences with excess low generation probability.

A single record per CDR3 protein comes from TCRdb applying MiXCR to the 5' RACE reads. The sample carries approximately 680,000 distinct CDR3 sequences, 7.1% recorded once. The ends were cut back, 2 bases at V and 4 bases at J, with 12 bases in the middle. The CDR3 sequence is 15 residues long. This clonotype came up many times. Its target is unknown. The data also belong to a second study, concerning yellow fever vaccine responses in identical twins.

The rearrangement uses TRBV12-3 or TRBV12-4 and TRBJ2-1; D perhaps matches TRBD2 (6 bases). The receptor was derived from a woman younger than 30 in good health. The specimen sequenced was PBMCs. In nucleotides, the CDR3 is TGTGCCAGCAGTTTATGGAGGGGACGTTACAATGAGCAGTTCTTC. This translates into CASSLWRGRYNEQFF.